These 5 T cell receptor beta chains originate from one sample sequenced in a study of shared clonotypes between healthy human individuals. TCRdb's table, derived via immunoSEQ multiplex PCR, lists solely in-frame clones and lacks some. The profile shows around 2,000,000 clones, approximately 95% of them singletons. The material sequenced was naive CD4+ T cells sorted from blood. Subset meaning: CD45RA+ positively selected. The receptors stem from a man younger than 35 in good health.

The chain uses TRBV2 and TRBJ1-1; tentative D call: TRBD1 (5 bases). Trimming stripped 8 bases from V and 3 bases from J, with 16 bases between. This CDR3 spans 14 amino acids. Germline CDR1 is SNHLY and CDR2 is FYNNEI. The CDR3 region is CASATGGHDTEAFF. In DNA form, the CDR3 reads TGTGCCAGCGCCACGGGAGGACACGACACTGAAGCTTTCTTT.

The chain combines TRBV6-5 with TRBJ1-2, with TRBD1 as a possible D gene (6 bases). Germline V gene sequence: CDR1 MNHEY, CDR2 SVGAGI. Trimming took off 7 bases at V and 7 bases at J, with 13 bases between the two ends. The CDR3 consists of 12 residues. DNA of the CDR3: TGTGCCAGCACCCTGACAGGAACTGGCTACACCTTC. Its translation is CASTLTGTGYTF.

The chain uses TRBV18 and TRBJ2-7; D unclear. V lost 3 bases and J lost 2, with 8 bases in between. Germline CDR1 is KGHSH and CDR2 is LQKENI. This CDR3 is built from 13 residues. The CDR3 nucleotides read TGTGCCAGCTCACCGACAAATACCTACGAGCAGTACTTC. Translated: CASSPTNTYEQYF.

The chain couples TRBV5-1 to TRBJ2-3; TRBD2 matches 10 bases. Germline V CDR1 and CDR2: SGHRS, YFSETQ. J was trimmed by 3 bases and V by 4 bases; bases with no gene match: 5. The CDR3 runs to 15 residues. The CDR3 loop reads CASSLPGLATDTQYF. The CDR3 coding sequence is TGCGCCAGCAGCCTTCCGGGACTAGCGACAGATACGCAGTATTTT.

The chain couples TRBV9 to TRBJ2-3; tentative D call: TRBD2 (5 bases). The CDR3 contains 16 residues. The V gene lost 4 bases and the J gene lost 0 bases, with 15 bases spanning the gap. The germline V gene encodes CDR1 SGDLS and CDR2 YYNGEE. For the CDR3, the DNA is TGTGCCAGCAGCCCCGGAGGAGCCCTTAGCACAGATACGCAGTATTTT. It codes for CASSPGGALSTDTQYF.